This T cell receptor beta chain appears in the sequencing data of a study of radiotherapy plus CTLA-4 blockade in lung cancer. Repertoires were generated with immunoSEQ multiplex PCR, while TCRdb's copy carries only in-frame clones and drops some. The data show around 78,000 clones, around 76% seen once. The CDR3 is made up of 15 amino acids. Germline V lookup: CDR1 SGHTA, CDR2 FQGNSA. After removal of 4 bases from V and 4 bases from J, the junction contained 7 bases not matched to a gene. Sequenced material: peripheral blood, taken from a patient treated with radiotherapy plus ipilimumab. The V call is TRBV7-2, the J call TRBJ1-2; TRBD1 matches 9 bases. This TCR came from a human donor with non-small cell lung cancer who had a partial response to radiotherapy plus ipilimumab. Some clones in this sample may be carry-over from other donors' samples. The CDR3 coding sequence is TGTGCCAGCAGCTCGACCGGGACAGGGAGCTATGGCTACACCTTC. It translates to CASSSTGTGSYGYTF.